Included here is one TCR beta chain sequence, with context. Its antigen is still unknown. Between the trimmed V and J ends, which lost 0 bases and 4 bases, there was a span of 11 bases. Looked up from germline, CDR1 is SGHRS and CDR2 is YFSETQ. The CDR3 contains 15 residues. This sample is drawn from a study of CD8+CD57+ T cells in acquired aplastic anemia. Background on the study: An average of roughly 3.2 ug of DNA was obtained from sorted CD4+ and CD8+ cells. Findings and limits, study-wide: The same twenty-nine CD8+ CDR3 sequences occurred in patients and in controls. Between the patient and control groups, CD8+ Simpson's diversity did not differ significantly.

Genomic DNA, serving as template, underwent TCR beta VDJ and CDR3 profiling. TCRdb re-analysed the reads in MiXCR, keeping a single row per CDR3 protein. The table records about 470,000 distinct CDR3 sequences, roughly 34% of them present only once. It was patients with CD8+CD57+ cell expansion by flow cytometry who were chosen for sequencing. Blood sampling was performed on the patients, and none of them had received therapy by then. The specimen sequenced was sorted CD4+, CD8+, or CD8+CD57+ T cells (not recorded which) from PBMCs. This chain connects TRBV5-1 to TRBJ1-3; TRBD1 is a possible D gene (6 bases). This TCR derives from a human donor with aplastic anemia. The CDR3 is CASSLGQEAGNTIYF. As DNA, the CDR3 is TGCGCCAGCAGCTTGGGACAGGAGGCCGGAAACACCATATATTTT.